Shown below are 21 T cell receptor beta chains from a single sample sequenced in a study of blood T cell repertoires in COVID-19. The assay was immunoSEQ multiplex PCR, and TCRdb's table has in-frame clones only and misses some. In the table there are 150,000 or so clones, 60% to 85% of which are singletons. The sequencing sample was made of peripheral blood. Receptors originate from a woman of 80 years or more with active or convalescent COVID-19.

This rearrangement joins TRBV7-8 to TRBJ1-5; 9 bases fit TRBD1. The CDR3 is 16 residues long. V was pared by 5 bases and J by 9 bases, with 14 bases of the junction left unmatched. From germline, CDR1 is SGHVS and CDR2 FQNEAQ. The CDR3 DNA reads as TGTGCCAGCAGCCCTGACCCCCCCGGGACAGGGTCGCCCCAGCATTTT. Residues: CASSPDPPGTGSPQHF.

The chain combines TRBV4-2 with TRBJ1-6; D gene ambiguous. CDR3 length: 15 residues. Trimming removed 0 bases at V and 5 bases at J, with 8 bases between. Germline loops: CDR1 LGHNA, CDR2 YNFKEQ. The CDR3 sequence: CASSQESQNNSPLHF. CDR3 DNA sequence: TGTGCCAGCAGCCAAGAATCGCAGAATAATTCACCCCTCCACTTT.

V usage is TRBV27 and J usage is TRBJ1-1, with 9 bases lining up with TRBD1. After removal of 4 bases from V and 1 base from J, the junction contained 10 bases not matched to a gene. The CDR3 covers 17 residues. The germline V gene has CDR1 MNHEY and CDR2 SMNVEV (reference sequence). CDR3 DNA sequence: TGTGCCAGCAGTTCGGCCGACAGGGGGTTGGCGAACACTGAAGCTTTCTTT. Translating it yields CASSSADRGLANTEAFF.

The sample holds many counts of this clone. V usage is TRBV6-2 or TRBV6-3 and J usage is TRBJ1-2; 7 bases line up with TRBD1. The CDR3 loop spans 14 amino acids. V lost 4 bases, J lost 5 bases, and 7 bases stayed unmatched. CDR1 and CDR2 (germline): MNHEY, SVGEGT. DNA for the CDR3: TGTGCCAGCAGTTCCTCCGACAGGGTTTATGGCTACACCTTC. It specifies CASSSSDRVYGYTF.

The J gene is TRBJ2-1, the V gene TRBV11-2; 8 bases fit TRBD1. CDR1 is SGHAT and CDR2 is FQNNGV in the germline V gene. V lost 8 bases, J lost 6 bases, and 6 bases stayed unmatched. The CDR3 extends over 13 amino acids. As DNA, the CDR3 is TGTGCCAGCCAAGGACAGGGAATCAATGAGCAGTTCTTC. Protein: CASQGQGINEQFF. Drawing the rest from reference TRBV11-2 and TRBJ2-1, the complete variable domain is EAGVAQSPRYKIIEKRQSVAFWCNPISGHATLYWYQQILGQGPKLLIQFQNNGVVDDSQLPKDRFSAERLKGVDSTLKIQPAKLEDSAVYLCASQGQGINEQFFGPGTRLTVL.

J is TRBJ2-6 and V is TRBV6-5, with D perhaps TRBD1 (6 bases). This CDR3 spans 16 amino acids. Germline assignment: CDR1 MNHEY and CDR2 SVGAGI. V was cut by 3 bases and J by 3 bases, with 12 bases left in between. This chain's CDR3 is CASSYNQGIGANVLTF. CDR3 nucleotides: TGTGCCAGCAGTTATAATCAGGGGATTGGGGCCAACGTCCTGACTTTC.

The gene calls are TRBV6-5 and TRBJ1-5, with D hard to call. The CDR3 is 11 amino acids. From germline, CDR1 is MNHEY and CDR2 SVGAGI. The V gene lost 11 bases and the J gene lost 7 bases, with 12 bases spanning the gap. The CDR3 loop reads CAVGTGQPQHF. CDR3 in DNA: TGTGCCGTGGGTACGGGGCAGCCCCAGCATTTT.

V gene TRBV9 combines with J gene TRBJ1-5, with D possibly TRBD1 on 5 matching bases. Trimming left V 2 bases short and J 4 bases short, with 10 bases between. CDR1 and CDR2 (germline): SGDLS, YYNGEE. The CDR3 has 14 amino acids. CDR3 DNA: TGTGCCAGCAGCGTTCAGGGAGGGAATCAGCCCCAGCATTTT. Residues: CASSVQGGNQPQHF.

The rearrangement uses TRBV7-8 and TRBJ2-2; maybe TRBD2 (5 bases). The germline V gene has CDR1 SGHVS and CDR2 FQNEAQ. V was clipped by 5 bases and J by 8 bases, with 15 bases between them. The CDR3 consists of 14 residues. Here the CDR3 reads CASSPLARGGELFF. As DNA, the CDR3 is TGTGCCAGCAGCCCATTGGCCCGGGGTGGGGAGCTGTTTTTT.

This chain connects TRBV12-3 or TRBV12-4 to TRBJ1-2, with 8 bases aligning to TRBD1. This CDR3 has 13 residues. Trimming removed 7 bases from V and 4 bases from J; junction bases left unmatched: 5. CDR3 region: CASTKTGAYGYTF. The CDR3 bases are TGTGCCAGCACTAAGACAGGGGCCTATGGCTACACCTTC.

The genes are TRBV19 and TRBJ1-6, with 11 bases lining up with TRBD1. Germline values: CDR1 LNHDA, CDR2 SQIVND (reference sequence). Trimming took 5 bases from V and 9 from J; bases not matched to a gene: 6. This CDR3 contains 15 residues. The CDR3 sequence is CASSGPGQGVSPLHF. CDR3 sequence (DNA): TGTGCCAGTAGTGGACCGGGACAGGGGGTTTCACCCCTCCACTTT.

This rearrangement joins TRBV9 to TRBJ2-7, with TRBD2 identical over 9 bases. The CDR3 is made up of 16 amino acids. V shed 4 bases and J 3 bases; nucleotides not matched to a gene: 11. Per germline, CDR1 SGDLS and CDR2 YYNGEE. The CDR3 nucleotides read TGTGCCAGCAGCCACTCAGTCGCGGGGGGGCTCTACGAGCAGTACTTC. Its protein is CASSHSVAGGLYEQYF.

The V and J genes are TRBV14 and TRBJ2-7; 8 nucleotides align to TRBD1. Germline CDR1 SGHDN, CDR2 FVKESK. V dropped 5 bases and J dropped 5; count of bases not matched to a gene: 11. The CDR3 loop spans 15 amino acids. CDR3 in DNA: TGTGCCAGCAGCTTAATGACAGGGGATTTAGACGAGCAGTACTTC. This translates into CASSLMTGDLDEQYF.

The chain is built from TRBV5-1 and TRBJ2-1; 7 bases are a match to TRBD1. The CDR3 contains 15 residues. Per germline, CDR1 SGHRS and CDR2 YFSETQ. V shed 4 bases, J shed 5 bases, and the junction held 9 bases outside the gene matches. CDR3 sequence reads: CASSVMGQTNNEQFF. The DNA for the CDR3 is TGCGCCAGCAGCGTTATGGGACAGACGAACAATGAGCAGTTCTTC.

The chain recombines TRBV12-3 or TRBV12-4 with TRBJ1-2; D not certain. The CDR3 extends over 13 amino acids. Trimming pared 2 bases from V and 4 bases from J, leaving 8 bases between. The CDR3 spells CASSLPGSYGYTF. The CDR3 bases are TGTGCCAGCAGTTTACCAGGTTCCTATGGCTACACCTTC.

V usage is TRBV6-5 and J usage is TRBJ2-1; TRBD1 matches at 7 bases. Germline loops: CDR1 MNHEY, CDR2 SVGAGI. The CDR3 runs 14 residues. Germline trimming cut 5 bases from V and 8 bases from J; bases unmatched to any gene: 9. DNA of the CDR3: TGTGCCAGCAGTACAATCTTTGACAGGGATGAGCAGTTCTTC. It yields the protein CASSTIFDRDEQFF.

On this clone itself: Germline and junction disagree at one end, which may indicate a read error. CDR3 DNA sequence: TGTGCTAGCAGCGTCGCATCGGGACAAACCTACAATGAGCAGTTCTTC. Its protein product is CASSVASGQTYNEQFF. The rearrangement joins TRBV7-7 to TRBJ2-1; possible D gene TRBD1, 6 bases. Per germline, CDR1 SSHAT and CDR2 FNYEAQ (reference sequence). The CDR3 runs 16 residues. The full variable domain, its missing parts supplied by reference TRBV7-7 and TRBJ2-1, is GAGVSQSPRYKVTKRGQDVTLRCDPISSHATLYWYQQALGQGPEFLTYFNYEAQPDKSGLPSDRFSAERPEGSISTLTIQRTEQRDSAMYRCASSVASGQTYNEQFFGPGTRLTVL.

The chain carries TRBV23-1 and TRBJ1-6; 11 bases are a match to TRBD1. TRBV23-1 is noted as an ORF with a role that remains uncertain. This CDR3 is 22 amino acids long. V lost 3 bases and J lost 0; bases outside the gene matches: 16. The CDR3 spells CASSHRRTGGLLRSSYNSPLHF. The CDR3 region has the DNA TGCGCCAGCAGTCACCGGAGGACAGGGGGCCTTTTGCGGAGCTCCTATAATTCACCCCTCCACTTT.

This sequence joins TRBV5-1 and TRBJ2-5, with TRBD2 matching over 8 bases. CDR1 and CDR2 (germline): SGHRS, YFSETQ. Trimming at V came to 0 bases and at J to 5 bases, leaving 6 bases not matched to a gene. CDR3 size: 15 residues. CDR3 coding DNA: TGCGCCAGCAGCTTGGGCGGGGGGAATTGGGAGACCCAGTACTTC. Amino acids: CASSLGGGNWETQYF.

V gene TRBV7-9 combines with J gene TRBJ1-1; the match to TRBD1 covers 7 bases. Trimming removed 1 base from V and 3 bases from J; junction bases left unmatched: 5. CDR3 length: 15 amino acids. Germline loops: CDR1 SEHNR, CDR2 FQNEAQ (reference sequence). The CDR3 sequence: CASSLGDSEYTEAFF. Written as DNA, the CDR3 is TGTGCCAGCAGCTTAGGGGACAGCGAGTACACTGAAGCTTTCTTT.

The V gene is TRBV19, the J gene TRBJ1-1; the match to TRBD1 covers 8 bases. Germline V gives CDR1 LNHDA, CDR2 SQIVND (reference sequence). V gave up 8 bases and J gave up 4 bases; unmatched junction bases: 15. The CDR3 has 16 residues. CDR3 in DNA: TGTGCCAGTTCAAGTCAGGGGGCGATGGGTGGCACTGAAGCTTTCTTT. Its protein is CASSSQGAMGGTEAFF.